This T cell receptor beta chain appears in the sequencing data of a study of shared clonotypes between healthy human individuals. The wider study: Per donor, CD8 memory used one plate, CD8 naive used two, CD4 memory used three and CD4 naive used three. Broader study findings: Read depth was anticipated to influence clonotype sharing among donors. Between a handful of donors, naive CD4 clonotypes were shared at a level of approximately 5%.

Assay: immunoSEQ multiplex PCR; the TCRdb copy retains only in-frame clones and omits some. Of millions of clones listed, about 92% are singletons. Germline V gene sequence: CDR1 MNHNY, CDR2 SVGAGI (reference sequence). The CDR3 contains 15 residues. V was clipped by 0 bases and J by 9 bases; unmatched bases: 4. About this clone itself: Its antigen is not identified.

Sequencing was carried out using naive CD4+ T cells sorted from blood. This sample's subset: CD45RA+ positively selected. The receptor was derived from a man between 18 and 35 years old in good health. The chain combines TRBV6-6 with TRBJ1-6, with TRBD1 identical over 8 bases. The CDR3: CASSYSTGEVSPLHF. The CDR3 DNA is TGTGCCAGCAGTTACTCGACAGGGGAAGTTTCACCCCTCCACTTT.